This T cell receptor (beta chain) was found in a study of blood T cell repertoires in COVID-19. Overall study: The origin of the acute and convalescent COVID-19 samples was the United States, Italy and Spain.

The data were produced by immunoSEQ multiplex PCR, yet TCRdb's version contains in-frame clones alone and is incomplete. The repertoire holds more than 300,000 clones, with 89% as singletons. Patients from Seattle were sampled longitudinally, starting during active infection. The CDR3 runs 14 residues. Germline CDR1 is KGHSH and CDR2 is LQKENI. Trimming removed 5 bases at V and 0 bases at J, with 11 bases between. The V call is TRBV18, the J call TRBJ2-7; no firm D call. The sequence was obtained from a woman aged 25-40 years with COVID-19, enrolled during active disease. What was sequenced was peripheral blood. CDR3 sequence reads: CASSSPGISYEQYF. The CDR3 nucleotides read TGTGCCAGCTCATCCCCCGGTATCTCCTACGAGCAGTACTTC.